This T cell receptor (beta chain) was observed in a study of blood T cell repertoires in COVID-19 (dated by TCRdb to the early 2020s). Turning to the overall study: Collaborator samples came from the United States, Italy and Spain and covered acute and convalescent phases of COVID-19. The prospective study material was composed of cDNA or gDNA derived from T cells, B-cell-depleted T cells, or PBMCs. The dataset comprised deeply sampled blood TCRbeta repertoires from subjects exposed to, actively infected with, or recovered from COVID-19. The repertoires were released in a freely available public database intended as a resource for research on the immune response to SARS-CoV-2. Samples came from the ongoing ImmuneRACE study (first 160 participants) plus 1,254 subjects from 6 global collaborators. Nearly every sample came with metadata listing a de-identified subject ID, COVID-19 status, age in years and sex. Where HLA class I and class II types were available, the types were taken from metadata supplied by the sample provider, not from assay-based typing. The research as a whole found: Clinical and demographic metadata were provided uncurated, with the amount varying by source and participant.

CDR1 and CDR2 (MNHEY, SMNVEV) derive from the germline V gene (reference sequence). From its cysteine to its phenylalanine, the CDR3 spans 14 amino acids. Only the CDR3 DNA is retained, 42 bases long and in frame from the first base. V has 5 bases trimmed and J has 1 base trimmed; junction bases matching no gene number 3. Each collaborating institution followed its own protocols to collect whole blood in K2EDTA tubes. Collaborator samples were shipped for TCRbeta analysis as frozen whole blood, isolated PBMCs, or DNA extracted from either sample type. On this clone itself: Its antigen remains unidentified. No base quality information exists; no much larger clone differs at one position.

TCRbeta CDR3 regions were amplified from genomic DNA by means of the immunoSEQ Assay, a bias-controlled multiplex PCR. Per the authors' processing: Within the assay, amplification of reference gene primers was used to estimate how many nucleated cells each sample contained. Sequence reads were collapsed and filtered to measure the absolute abundance of every unique TCRbeta CDR3 rearrangement. For each sample, productive Simpson clonality was calculated by taking the square root of Simpson's diversity index across productive rearrangements. TCRdb carries this immuneACCESS record with in-frame sequences only. Its versions omit some clonotypes, under half of them owing to an unresolved V gene in the studies checked, with the rest unexplained. That table furnishes V, J and clone size, whereas the DNA furnished D and trimming. The sample table lists 50,000 to 70,000 clones, 70% to 80% of them with a count of one. The ten biggest clones cover about 3.3% of the sample.

The rearrangement joined TRBV27 to TRBJ2-5; a stretch of 8 junction bases matches TRBD1. The sequenced sample was peripheral blood. The source is a man in his 60s with acute or convalescent COVID-19. Here the CDR3 is given as CASSPQGAQETQYF. The DNA reads as follows: TGTGCCAGCAGTCCCCAGGGGGCCCAAGAGACCCAGTACTTC.